This T cell receptor (beta chain) came from a study of shared clonotypes between healthy human individuals. As for the study in general: Three CD4 naive, three CD4 memory, two CD8 naive and one CD8 memory plate were used per donor.

This CDR3 contains 14 residues. J gave up 7 bases and V 5 bases, and 9 bases lay outside the gene matches. The germline V gene encodes CDR1 SGHAT and CDR2 FQNNGV. CD8 memory was a combination of CD45RO+ cells and CCR7-negative CD45RA+ TemRA cells. Libraries were prepared by immunoSEQ multiplex PCR; TCRdb keeps only in-frame clonotypes and omits some of them. The table includes 98,000 or so clones, over 65% detected once. The sequence derives from a woman in her twenties or thirties in good health. Sequencing was done on a sample of memory CD8+ T cells sorted from blood. Described subset: CD45RO+ cells pooled with CCR7-negative TemRA cells. This chain joins TRBV11-2 and TRBJ2-7, with TRBD1 matching over 9 bases. For the CDR3, the DNA is TGTGCCAGCAGCATTGGGACAGGGCGGGGGGAGCAGTACTTC. This gives the protein CASSIGTGRGEQYF.